This TCR beta chain was captured in a study of response to subunit inactivated influenza vaccine. Study-wide points: The authors proposed limited new T cell recruitment per seasonal influenza vaccination.

TCRdb passed the RT-PCR reads through MiXCR, listing each CDR3 protein once. The sample has roughly 290,000 distinct CDR3 sequences, 20% to 25% seen once; the top ten hold 9.5% to 13%. This clonotype was counted ten times or more. Its specificity is unknown. Germline V gives CDR1 SGHRS, CDR2 YFSETQ. Trimming stripped 4 bases from V and 0 bases from J, with 10 bases between. The CDR3 spans 14 residues. The TCR originated in a man between 50 and 70 years old who received an inactivated influenza vaccine. The chain carries TRBV5-1 and TRBJ1-2, with D possibly TRBD1 on 5 matching bases. Source: PBMCs from blood, taken less than 22 months after vaccination. This CDR3 is CASSNRRSNYGYTF. CDR3 nucleotide sequence: TGCGCCAGCAGCAACAGGCGGTCTAACTATGGCTACACCTTC.